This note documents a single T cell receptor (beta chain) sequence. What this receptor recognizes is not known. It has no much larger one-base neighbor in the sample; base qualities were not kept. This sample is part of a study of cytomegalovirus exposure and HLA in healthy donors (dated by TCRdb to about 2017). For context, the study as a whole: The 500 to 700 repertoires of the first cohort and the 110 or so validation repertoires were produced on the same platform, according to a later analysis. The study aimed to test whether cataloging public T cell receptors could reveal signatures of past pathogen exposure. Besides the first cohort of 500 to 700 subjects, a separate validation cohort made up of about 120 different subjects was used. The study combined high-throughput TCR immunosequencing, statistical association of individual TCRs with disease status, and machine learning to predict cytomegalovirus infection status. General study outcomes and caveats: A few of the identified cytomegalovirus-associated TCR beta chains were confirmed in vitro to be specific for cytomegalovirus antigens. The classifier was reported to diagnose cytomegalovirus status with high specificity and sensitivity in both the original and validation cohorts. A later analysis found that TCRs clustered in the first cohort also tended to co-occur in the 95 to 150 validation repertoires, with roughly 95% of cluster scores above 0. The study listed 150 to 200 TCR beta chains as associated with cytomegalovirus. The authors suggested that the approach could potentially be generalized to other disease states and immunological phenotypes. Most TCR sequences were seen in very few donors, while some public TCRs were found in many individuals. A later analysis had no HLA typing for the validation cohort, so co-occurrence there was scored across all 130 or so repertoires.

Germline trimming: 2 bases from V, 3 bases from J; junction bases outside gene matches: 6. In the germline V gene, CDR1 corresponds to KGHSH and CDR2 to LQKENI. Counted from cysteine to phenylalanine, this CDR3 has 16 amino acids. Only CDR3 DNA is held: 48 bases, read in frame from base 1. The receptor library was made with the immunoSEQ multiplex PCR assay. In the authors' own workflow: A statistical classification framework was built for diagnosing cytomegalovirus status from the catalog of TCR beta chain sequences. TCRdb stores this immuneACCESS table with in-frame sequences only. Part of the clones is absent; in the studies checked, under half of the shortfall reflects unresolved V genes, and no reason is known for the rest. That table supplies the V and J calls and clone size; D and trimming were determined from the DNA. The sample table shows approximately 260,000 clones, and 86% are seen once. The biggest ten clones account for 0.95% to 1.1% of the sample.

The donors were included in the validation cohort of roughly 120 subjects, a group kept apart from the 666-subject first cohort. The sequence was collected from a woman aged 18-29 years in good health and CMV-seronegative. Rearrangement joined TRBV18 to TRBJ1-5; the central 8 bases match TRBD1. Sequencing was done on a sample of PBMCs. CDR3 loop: CASSPGTGPSNQPQHF. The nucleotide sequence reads TGTGCCAGCTCACCAGGGACAGGTCCTTCCAATCAGCCCCAGCATTTT.